The clone carrying this TCR beta chain was seen more than once but under ten times. Its antigen is not known. Researchers ran the PCR with 60 Vbeta and 13 Jbeta primers. Here immunoSEQ multiplex PCR was the method, and the copy in TCRdb shows in-frame clones only, minus some. The data show under 150,000 clones, with about 79% seen just once and roughly 3% held by the top ten. The sample comes from a study of cytomegalovirus exposure and HLA in healthy donors. Notes on the study in general: The study reported that TCR beta sequences accurately predicted HLA-A and HLA-B alleles in most subjects. Later analysis placed DRB1 highest and HLA-C lowest in TCR association rates, which differed by HLA locus.

V lost 2 bases, J lost 0 bases, and 18 bases lay in between. CDR1 SGHRS and CDR2 YFSETQ come from the germline V gene. This CDR3 contains 18 residues. The clonotype comes from a male donor in good health and CMV-seronegative. The sequencing input was PBMCs. The chain is built from TRBV5-1 and TRBJ2-1; no clear D gene. CDR3 nucleotides: TGCGCCAGCAGCTTACCACTAATTGGCCTGAGCTCCTACAATGAGCAGTTCTTC. Translated, it gives CASSLPLIGLSSYNEQFF.